This T cell receptor (beta chain) was identified during a study of T cells expressing NK-cell markers. Background on the study: The sequencing cohort of eight donors included seven HCMV-seropositive individuals and one seronegative individual.

The CDR3 runs 15 residues. Germline lookup yields CDR1 SGHTA and CDR2 FQGNSA. TCRdb reprocessed the 5' RACE reads and stores each CDR3 protein as one record, lacking DNA. This sample contains hundreds of thousands of distinct CDR3 sequences. This TCR was sampled from a man in his late teens or twenties in good health. The chain is built from TRBV7-2 and TRBJ2-1; the TRBD1 assignment by TCRdb is unverifiable without DNA. The sample was blood T cells: a sorted CD56 or NKG2C T cell subset, CD4+ or CD8+ T cells, or bulk PBMC T cells (not recorded which). Here the CDR3 reads CASSFRDRGSNEQFF. The entire variable domain, with the rest obtained from reference TRBV7-2 and TRBJ2-1, is as follows: GAGVSQSPSNKVTEKGKDVELRCDPISGHTALYWYRQSLGQGLEFLIYFQGNSAPDKSGLPSDRFSAERTGGSVSTLTIQRTQQEDSAVYLCASSFRDRGSNEQFFGPGTRLTVL.